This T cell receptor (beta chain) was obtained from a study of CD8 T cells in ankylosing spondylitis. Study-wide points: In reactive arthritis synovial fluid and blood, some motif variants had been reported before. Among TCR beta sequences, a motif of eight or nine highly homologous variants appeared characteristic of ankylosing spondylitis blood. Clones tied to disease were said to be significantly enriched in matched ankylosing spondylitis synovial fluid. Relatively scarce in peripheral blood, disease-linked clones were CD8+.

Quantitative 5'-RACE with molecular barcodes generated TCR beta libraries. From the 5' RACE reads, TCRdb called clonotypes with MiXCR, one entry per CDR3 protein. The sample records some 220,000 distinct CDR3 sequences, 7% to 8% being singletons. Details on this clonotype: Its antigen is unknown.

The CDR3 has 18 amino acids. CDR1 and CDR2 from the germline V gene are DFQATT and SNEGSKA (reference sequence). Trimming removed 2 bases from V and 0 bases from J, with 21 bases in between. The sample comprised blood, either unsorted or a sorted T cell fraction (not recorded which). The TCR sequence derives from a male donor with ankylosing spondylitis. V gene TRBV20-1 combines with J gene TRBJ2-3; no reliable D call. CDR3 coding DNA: TGCAGTGCTAGACCAACCCTGGACGCTCTAATTAGCACAGATACGCAGTATTTT. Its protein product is CSARPTLDALISTDTQYF.